The source of this TCR beta chain is a study of post-analysis software for immune sequencing data. The CDR3 totals 15 residues. V was clipped by 5 bases and J by 4 bases; unmatched bases: 9. Germline values: CDR1 SGHTA, CDR2 FQGTGA. This clonotype occurred once. Its antigen remains unknown. Notes on the study in general: In patients, four to six TRBV segments were more frequent than in controls, with TRBV5-6, TRBV5-1 and TRBV20-1 among them.

Each TCR beta cDNA library carried unique molecular identifiers. In TCRdb, the PCR reads were re-called with MiXCR into one record per CDR3 protein. The table shows about 820,000 distinct CDR3 sequences, with under 70% occurring only once. This receptor was identified in a girl aged 10 to 17 with multiple sclerosis. Specimen: blood. The genes are TRBV7-3 and TRBJ2-3, with 7 bases that match TRBD1. DNA of the CDR3: TGTGCCAGCAGCCCCCTGGGACAGTCGGCAGATACGCAGTATTTT. Protein: CASSPLGQSADTQYF.